Below are 17 T cell receptor beta chains sequenced from a single sample in a study of blood T cells in healthy people across ages (dated by TCRdb to between 2015 and 2017). The method behind the library was 5' RACE. Data came from an Illumina HiSeq 2500. A second PCR of about 6 to 11 cycles was run with a J-beta primer mix and a sample-barcoded 5' primer. The raw public data were reprocessed by TCRdb itself: fastp quality trimming at Q25, MiXCR clonotype calling, in-frame beta chains only. Rows are unified per CDR3 protein, each entry keeping the most common DNA and genes. The sample table contains about 1.8 million distinct CDR3 sequences; only one count was recorded for 49% of them. Over 2% of the sample goes to the ten largest clones. Sequenced input: blood. The receptors were sampled from a woman between 35 and 50 years old in good health.

The J gene is TRBJ2-5, the V gene TRBV7-9, with TRBD1 matching over 7 bases. Germline assignment: CDR1 SEHNR and CDR2 FQNEAQ (reference sequence). The CDR3 loop spans 15 amino acids. V lost 0 bases to trimming and J lost 5 bases; unmatched junction nucleotides: 6. CDR3 DNA sequence: TGTGCCAGCAGCTTAGCCGGGACAGCGGAGGAGACCCAGTACTTC. As protein: CASSLAGTAEETQYF.

Here the CDR3 reads CASSLREGTTEAFF. DNA for the CDR3: TGCGCCAGCAGCCTCAGGGAAGGAACCACTGAAGCTTTCTTT. V and J are TRBV5-1 and TRBJ1-1, with a weak D call TRBD1 (5 bases). The CDR3 has 14 amino acids. V dropped 4 bases and J dropped 4 bases, with 14 bases sitting between them. Germline V gene data show CDR1 as SGHRS and CDR2 as YFSETQ.

The chain couples TRBV7-9 to TRBJ2-5; D uncertain. Germline CDR1 SEHNR, CDR2 FQNEAQ (reference sequence). V shed 3 bases and J shed 11 bases, with 13 bases lying between them. The length of the CDR3 is 12 residues. The CDR3 DNA follows: TGTGCCAGCAGCTTGTGGGCCAATGAGCAGTACTTC. This translates into CASSLWANEQYF.

V and J are TRBV9 and TRBJ2-5; 12 bases match TRBD2. The CDR3 loop spans 17 amino acids. Per germline, CDR1 SGDLS and CDR2 YYNGEE. The V segment lost 1 base and the J segment 5 bases; nucleotides outside the gene matches: 9. CDR3 nucleotides: TGTGCCAGCAGCGTAAGGGCTAGCGGGGGGGCTTTGGAGACCCAGTACTTC. The encoded protein is CASSVRASGGALETQYF. Together with reference TRBV9 and TRBJ2-5, the CDR3 gives the full variable domain: DSGVTQTPKHLITATGQRVTLRCSPRSGDLSVYWYQQSLDQGLQFLIQYYNGEERAKGNILERFSAQQFPDLHSELNLSSLELGDSALYFCASSVRASGGALETQYFGPGTRLLVL.

The rearrangement uses TRBV11-2 and TRBJ2-6, with D uncertain. The V end was cut by 1 base, the J end by 0 bases, with 13 bases between. This CDR3 region has 18 residues. From germline, CDR1 is SGHAT and CDR2 FQNNGV. The DNA of the CDR3 is TGTGCCAGCAGCTTAGCAATGCCGTCGAGCTCTGGGGCCAACGTCCTGACTTTC. Translating it yields CASSLAMPSSSGANVLTF.

The V call is TRBV9, the J call TRBJ1-2; 9 bases fit TRBD1. The V gene's germline CDR1 is SGDLS and CDR2 YYNGEE. The V gene end was trimmed by 0 bases and the J gene end by 3 bases; junction bases not matched to a gene: 18. The CDR3 has 20 residues. The DNA of the CDR3 is TGTGCCAGCAGCGTAGCGCCCGGGCGGGCCGGGACAGGGTTGTACTATGGCTACACCTTC. Protein sequence: CASSVAPGRAGTGLYYGYTF.

The V and J genes are TRBV27 and TRBJ2-1; maybe TRBD2 (7 bases). V was pared by 2 bases and J by 5 bases, with 13 bases between. CDR3 size: 15 residues. Germline CDR1 reads MNHEY; CDR2 reads SMNVEV (reference sequence). The CDR3 region has the DNA TGTGCCAGCAGTTTAAATGTGGGGGGGCACAATGAGCAGTTCTTC. Translation gives CASSLNVGGHNEQFF.

V gene TRBV12-3 or TRBV12-4 combines with J gene TRBJ2-7, with D perhaps TRBD1 (5 bases). The CDR3 has 14 amino acids. The ends were cut back, 7 bases at V and 0 bases at J, with 13 bases in the middle. Here the CDR3 reads CASTPDSSSYEQYF. Here the CDR3 DNA reads TGTGCCAGCACGCCAGACAGCAGCTCCTACGAGCAGTACTTC.

In its sample, this clonotype was seen a few times. V and J are TRBV28 and TRBJ2-1; D unresolved. The CDR3 loop spans 11 amino acids. The V gene lost 7 bases and the J gene lost 6 bases, with 7 bases spanning the gap. CDR1 and CDR2 (germline): MDHEN, SYDVKM. The CDR3 nucleotides read TGTGCCAGCACAACAGCCAATGAGCAGTTCTTC. Its protein product is CASTTANEQFF.

About this clonotype itself: Sequence at one end of the junction differs from germline and may be a read error. The chain combines TRBV20-1 with TRBJ2-3; D unresolved. The CDR3 has 16 residues. Germline V gives CDR1 DFQATT, CDR2 SNEGSKA (reference sequence). CDR3: CSARALARLFTDTQYF. For the CDR3, the DNA is TGCAGCGCTAGAGCCTTGGCCCGCCTCTTCACAGATACGCAGTATTTT.

There are many counts of this clonotype. A read error may account for a junction end that differs from germline. The chain combines TRBV7-2 with TRBJ2-1; TRBD1 matches 9 bases. Germline CDR1 SGHTA, CDR2 FQGNSA. The CDR3 has 13 amino acids. The CDR3 DNA is TGCGCCAGCAGCAGCGACAGGGGGAATGAGCAGTTCTTC. Translating gives CASSSDRGNEQFF.

This clonotype occurred a few times. The rearrangement joins TRBV3-1 to TRBJ1-6; possible D gene TRBD1, 5 bases. CDR1 and CDR2 (germline): LGHDT, YNNKEL (reference sequence). This CDR3 region has 14 residues. V was shortened by 3 bases and J by 8 bases, with 11 bases between the two germline ends. The CDR3 sequence: CASSQWQGDSPLHF. DNA for the CDR3: TGTGCCAGCAGCCAGTGGCAGGGCGATTCACCCCTCCACTTT.

The rearrangement links TRBV28 to TRBJ2-5, with TRBD1 matching 8 bases. In germline, CDR1 is MDHEN, CDR2 SYDVKM. The CDR3 has 16 residues. V gave up 7 bases and J gave up 4 bases; unmatched junction bases: 14. The CDR3 sequence: CASTPRTGKGGETQYF. The CDR3 region has the DNA TGTGCCAGCACCCCACGGACAGGGAAGGGAGGAGAGACCCAGTACTTC.

This clonotype was detected a few times. The chain employs TRBV7-9 and TRBJ1-2; D call uncertain. Germline CDR1 reads SEHNR; CDR2 reads FQNEAQ (reference sequence). The CDR3 contains 16 residues. V gave up 2 bases and J gave up 2 bases, with 15 bases separating them. The CDR3 DNA reads as TGTGCCAGCAGCTTAAGTCGTTCCTGGGTCAACTATGGCTACACCTTC. Translation: CASSLSRSWVNYGYTF. Full variable domain (missing parts from reference TRBV7-9 and TRBJ1-2): DTGVSQNPRHKITKRGQNVTFRCDPISEHNRLYWYRQTLGQGPEFLTYFQNEAQLEKSRLLSDRFSAERPKGSFSTLEIQRTEQGDSAMYLCASSLSRSWVNYGYTFGSGTRLTVV.

V gene TRBV2 combines with J gene TRBJ2-5; 10 nucleotides match TRBD2. The J segment lost 0 bases and the V segment lost 5 bases, leaving 9 bases of the junction unmatched. Germline lookup yields CDR1 SNHLY and CDR2 FYNNEI. The CDR3 is made up of 17 amino acids. The CDR3 spells CASSTRTSGGYQETQYF. In DNA, the CDR3 is TGTGCCAGCAGTACCCGGACTAGCGGAGGGTACCAAGAGACCCAGTACTTC.

This clonotype was observed a handful of times. The rearrangement joins TRBV20-1 to TRBJ2-3, with no clear D. V was trimmed by 4 bases and J by 3 bases, leaving 17 bases between them. The CDR3 has 15 amino acids. From germline, CDR1 is DFQATT and CDR2 SNEGSKA (reference sequence). The CDR3 sequence: CSANTPHSYTDTQYF. DNA for the CDR3: TGCAGTGCTAACACCCCACATAGCTATACAGATACGCAGTATTTT.

Note on this clonotype: One end of the junction does not line up with germline, which may come from a read error. The chain couples TRBV9 to TRBJ2-7, with 11 bases fitting TRBD2. CDR3 size: 17 residues. CDR1 and CDR2 (germline): SGDLS, YYNGEE. The CDR3 DNA sequence: TGCGCCAGCAGCCCGCTAGCGGGGGGCCTAAGCTCCTACGAGCAGTACTTC. The encoded protein is CASSPLAGGLSSYEQYF.